This entry lists 8 T cell receptor beta chains sequenced from one sample in a study of T-cell memory formation after mild COVID-19. MiXCR was run by TCRdb on the 5' RACE reads, yielding one entry per CDR3 protein. This sample has about 150,000 distinct CDR3 sequences, with roughly 15% found just once. Sequenced input: PBMCs or a T cell subset sorted from them (not recorded which). These receptors were obtained from an adult woman who had mild COVID-19 (a few samples of this study predate the infection). Cell type and time point are not known.

The gene calls are TRBV3-1 and TRBJ1-1; D gene ambiguous. The CDR3 is 13 amino acids. Germline V gene lookup returns CDR1 LGHDT and CDR2 YNNKEL (reference sequence). V lost 1 base and J lost 6, with 9 bases in between. The DNA of the CDR3 is TGTGCCAGCAGCCAAGGCGGGAGATCTGAAGCTTTCTTT. It yields the protein CASSQGGRSEAFF.

This clonotype was seen only a few times. An end of the junction differs from the germline gene, which may be a read error. The rearrangement links TRBV7-7 to TRBJ2-3, with 14 bases identical to TRBD2. The germline gives CDR1 SSHAT, CDR2 FNYEAQ (reference sequence). The CDR3 consists of 15 residues. Here the CDR3 reads CASSETSGRADTQYF. The CDR3 DNA reads TGTGCTAGCAGCGAGACTAGCGGGAGGGCAGATACGCAGTATTTT.

The chain combines TRBV7-9 with TRBJ2-3, with D perhaps given as TRBD1 or TRBD2 (6 bases each). This CDR3 spans 19 amino acids. The V gene lost 4 bases and the J gene lost 0 bases, with 23 bases spanning the gap. Germline V gene sequence: CDR1 SEHNR, CDR2 FQNEAQ (reference sequence). CDR3 in amino acids: CASSSRGVGQRRSTDTQYF. The CDR3 DNA is TGTGCCAGCAGCTCGAGGGGGGTTGGTCAGCGGAGGAGCACAGATACGCAGTATTTT.

The table lists this clonotype with a few counts. The rearrangement joins TRBV12-3 or TRBV12-4 to TRBJ2-7; no definite D call. V gave up 3 bases and J gave up 4 bases, with 10 bases separating them. The CDR3 length is 13 residues. The CDR3, as DNA: TGTGCCAGCAGTTTTCGGACGGATTACGAGCAGTACTTC. Translating gives CASSFRTDYEQYF.

This clonotype turned up a few times. The V and J genes are TRBV19 and TRBJ2-1, with TRBD2 as a possible D gene (5 bases). In germline, CDR1 is LNHDA, CDR2 SQIVND (reference sequence). The CDR3 spans 15 residues. Trimming cost V 3 bases and J 5 bases, with 14 bases left between them. DNA of the CDR3: TGTGCCAGTAGTATTCGGAGCGGCCAAAACAATGAGCAGTTCTTC. Its translation is CASSIRSGQNNEQFF. Together with reference TRBV19 and TRBJ2-1, the CDR3 gives the full variable domain: DGGITQSPKYLFRKEGQNVTLSCEQNLNHDAMYWYRQDPGQGLRLIYYSQIVNDFQKGDIAEGYSVSREKKESFPLTVTSAQKNPTAFYLCASSIRSGQNNEQFFGPGTRLTVL.

In this sample, this clonotype turned up a few times. V gene TRBV6-1 combines with J gene TRBJ2-7, with 13 bases that match TRBD2. V shed 6 bases and J 0 bases; nucleotides not matched to a gene: 5. Germline V gives CDR1 MNHNS, CDR2 SASEGT. There are 16 residues in the CDR3. The CDR3 DNA is TGTGCCAGCAGATGGACTAGCGGGGGAAGCTCCTACGAGCAGTACTTC. This sequence encodes CASRWTSGGSSYEQYF.

J is TRBJ2-3 and V is TRBV5-1; 9 bases map to TRBD1. This CDR3 contains 15 residues. From germline, CDR1 is SGHRS and CDR2 YFSETQ. V dropped 3 bases and J dropped 3; count of bases not matched to a gene: 5. CDR3 coding DNA: TGCGCCAGCAGCTGGGGACAGGGAAGGACAGATACGCAGTATTTT. As protein: CASSWGQGRTDTQYF. The full variable domain, completed using reference TRBV5-1 and TRBJ2-3, is KAGVTQTPRYLIKTRGQQVTLSCSPISGHRSVSWYQQTPGQGLQFLFEYFSETQRNKGNFPGRFSGRQFSNSRSEMNVSTLELGDSALYLCASSWGQGRTDTQYFGPGTRLTVL.

The chain employs TRBV12-3 or TRBV12-4 and TRBJ1-5; D perhaps matches TRBD1 (5 bases). The CDR3 contains 16 residues. Trimming took 6 bases from V and 2 from J, leaving 17 bases between them. CDR3 region: CASRVREGQGNQPQHF. The CDR3, as DNA: TGTGCCAGCAGAGTCAGGGAGGGGCAAGGCAATCAGCCCCAGCATTTT.